The 10 T cell receptor beta chains reported below all come from one sample, sequenced in a study of blood T cell repertoires in COVID-19. The protocol was immunoSEQ multiplex PCR, while the TCRdb copy is restricted to in-frame clones and leaves out a portion. The sample carries approximately 240,000 clones, about 80% recorded once. The specimen sequenced was peripheral blood. These receptors were collected from a woman aged 55-70 years with acute or convalescent COVID-19.

The chain links TRBV4-2 to TRBJ2-7; D is perhaps TRBD2 (6 bases). This CDR3 has 15 amino acids. V was clipped by 4 bases and J by 4 bases, with 17 bases between them. Germline loops: CDR1 LGHNA, CDR2 YNFKEQ. The CDR3 DNA reads as TGTGCCAGCAGCCCACAACCCCGGGACTCTTACGAGCAGTACTTC. Its translation: CASSPQPRDSYEQYF.

The chain uses TRBV5-6 and TRBJ1-5, with D uncertain. Per the germline V gene, CDR1 is SGHDT and CDR2 is YYEEEE. With 4 bases removed from V and 6 bases from J, the gap between germline ends came to 14 bases. The length of the CDR3 is 14 residues. The CDR3 nucleotides read TGTGCCAGCAGCGTGGGTTCCTCGGTTCAGCCCCAGCATTTT. It codes for CASSVGSSVQPQHF.

V is TRBV7-2 and J is TRBJ1-2, with D perhaps matching TRBD1 (6 bases). V lost 5 bases and J lost 2, with 15 bases in between. This CDR3 region has 15 residues. From germline, CDR1 is SGHTA and CDR2 FQGNSA. The CDR3 loop is CASSPSQGINYGYTF. As DNA, the CDR3 is TGTGCCAGCAGCCCGTCCCAGGGGATCAACTATGGCTACACCTTC.

The chain joins TRBV7-2 to TRBJ1-3, with TRBD1 matching over 9 bases. This CDR3 has 18 amino acids. Germline values: CDR1 SGHTA, CDR2 FQGNSA. Trimming cost V 5 bases and J 5 bases; bases outside gene matches: 16. The CDR3 DNA is TGTGCCAGCAGCGTCACAGGGGGCTTTGTATACAACCGAAACACCATATATTTT. It translates to CASSVTGGFVYNRNTIYF. The full variable domain, in which reference TRBV7-2 and TRBJ1-3 provide the parts outside the CDR3, is GAGVSQSPSNKVTEKGKDVELRCDPISGHTALYWYRQSLGQGLEFLIYFQGNSAPDKSGLPSDRFSAERTGGSVSTLTIQRTQQEDSAVYLCASSVTGGFVYNRNTIYFGEGSWLTVV.

V usage is TRBV6-5 and J usage is TRBJ1-6; D gene unclear. Trimming pared 8 bases from V and 1 base from J, leaving 9 bases between. CDR3 length equals 14 residues. CDR1 and CDR2 from the germline V gene are MNHEY and SVGAGI. This chain's CDR3 is CASGGLSYNSPLHF. The CDR3 region has the DNA TGTGCCAGCGGAGGGTTGTCCTATAATTCACCCCTCCACTTT.

The chain joins TRBV20-1 to TRBJ2-5, with D maybe TRBD1 (5 bases). This CDR3 comprises 13 residues. Looked up from germline, CDR1 is DFQATT and CDR2 is SNEGSKA (reference sequence). Trimming took off 3 bases at V and 3 bases at J, with 11 bases between the two ends. The CDR3 sequence: CSASSWGKETQYF. CDR3 in DNA: TGCAGTGCTAGTTCGTGGGGCAAAGAGACCCAGTACTTC.

The chain couples TRBV19 to TRBJ1-2; TRBD1 matches 7 bases. The CDR3 runs to 15 residues. CDR1 and CDR2 (germline): LNHDA, SQIVND (reference sequence). J gave up 3 bases and V 6 bases, and 10 bases lay outside the gene matches. CDR3 residues: CASSPSDRFDYGYTF. CDR3 DNA: TGTGCCAGTAGCCCTTCGGACAGGTTCGACTATGGCTACACCTTC.

This clone was found a few times. The CDR3 here is CATSDNRDRYNEQFF. The CDR3 nucleotides are TGTGCCACCAGTGATAACCGGGACAGGTACAATGAGCAGTTCTTC. J is TRBJ2-1 and V is TRBV24-1; 8 bases map to TRBD1. The J segment lost 4 bases and the V segment lost 3 bases, leaving 4 bases of the junction unmatched. CDR3 length: 15 amino acids. Germline loops: CDR1 KGHDR, CDR2 SFDVKD.

The CDR3 region has the DNA TGTGCCAGCAGCCGAGCAGGGGGGCAAGAGACCCAGTACTTC. Its protein is CASSRAGGQETQYF. The chain joins TRBV28 to TRBJ2-5; a weak D match, TRBD1 (7 bases). CDR3 length: 14 residues. V was clipped by 6 bases and J by 2 bases, with 13 bases between them. Germline V gives CDR1 MDHEN, CDR2 SYDVKM.

A word on this clone: Other DNA sequences from this sample encode an identical CDR3 as well. The CDR3 DNA reads as TGTGCCAGCTCACCGGGGACAGGGAACTATGGCTACACCTTC. Translated: CASSPGTGNYGYTF. The V gene is TRBV18, the J gene TRBJ1-2; 9 bases line up with TRBD1. The CDR3 covers 14 residues. CDR1 KGHSH and CDR2 LQKENI come from the germline V gene. Trimming removed 3 bases from V and 2 bases from J; junction bases left unmatched: 1.